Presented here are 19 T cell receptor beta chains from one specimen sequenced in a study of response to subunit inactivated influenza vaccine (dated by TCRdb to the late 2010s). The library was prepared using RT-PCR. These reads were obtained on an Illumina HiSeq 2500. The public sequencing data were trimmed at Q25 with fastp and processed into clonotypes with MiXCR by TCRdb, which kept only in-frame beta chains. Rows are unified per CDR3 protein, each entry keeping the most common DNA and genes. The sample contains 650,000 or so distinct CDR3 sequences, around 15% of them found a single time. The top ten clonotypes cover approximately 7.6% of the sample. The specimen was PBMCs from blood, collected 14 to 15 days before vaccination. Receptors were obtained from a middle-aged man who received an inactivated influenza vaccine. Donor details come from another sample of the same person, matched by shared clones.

CDR3 DNA: TGTGCCAGCAGCTTAGGATCGGCAGTTCAGCCCCAGCATTTT. Its translation: CASSLGSAVQPQHF. The genes are TRBV7-9 and TRBJ1-5; D is unclear. The CDR3 is 14 residues long. V was shortened by 1 base and J by 6 bases, with 10 bases between the two germline ends. Germline loops: CDR1 SEHNR, CDR2 FQNEAQ (reference sequence).

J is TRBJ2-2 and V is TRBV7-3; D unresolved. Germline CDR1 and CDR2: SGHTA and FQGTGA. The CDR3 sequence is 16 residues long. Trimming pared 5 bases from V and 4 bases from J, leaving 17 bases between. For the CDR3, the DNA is TGTGCCAGCAGCCCTCGAATAAGGGCCAGCACCGGGGAGCTGTTTTTT. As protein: CASSPRIRASTGELFF.

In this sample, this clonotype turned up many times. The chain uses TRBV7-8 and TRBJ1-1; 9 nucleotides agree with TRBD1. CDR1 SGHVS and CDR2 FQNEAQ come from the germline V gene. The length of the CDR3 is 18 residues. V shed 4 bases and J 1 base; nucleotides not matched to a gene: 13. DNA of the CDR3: TGTGCCAGCAGCTCCAACGGACAGGGGTACTTTAGGAACACTGAAGCTTTCTTT. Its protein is CASSSNGQGYFRNTEAFF. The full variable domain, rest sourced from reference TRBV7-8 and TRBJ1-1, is GAGVSQSPRYKVAKRGQDVALRCDPISGHVSLFWYQQALGQGPEFLTYFQNEAQLDKSGLPSDRFFAERPEGSVSTLKIQRTQQEDSAVYLCASSSNGQGYFRNTEAFFGQGTRLTVV.

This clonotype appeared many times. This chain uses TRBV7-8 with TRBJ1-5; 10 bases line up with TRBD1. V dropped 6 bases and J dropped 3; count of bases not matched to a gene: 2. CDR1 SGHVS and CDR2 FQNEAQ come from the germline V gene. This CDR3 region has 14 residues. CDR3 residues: CASRRQGANQPQHF. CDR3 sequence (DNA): TGTGCCAGCAGGAGACAGGGGGCCAATCAGCCCCAGCATTTT.

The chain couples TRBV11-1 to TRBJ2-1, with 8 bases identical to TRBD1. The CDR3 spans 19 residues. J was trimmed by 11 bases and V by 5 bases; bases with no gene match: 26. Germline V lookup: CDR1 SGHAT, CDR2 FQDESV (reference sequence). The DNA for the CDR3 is TGTGCCAGCAGCGGGTTAGGACAGGGTTTTGCTTTATTCGGCCCCAAGCAGTTCTTC. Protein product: CASSGLGQGFALFGPKQFF.

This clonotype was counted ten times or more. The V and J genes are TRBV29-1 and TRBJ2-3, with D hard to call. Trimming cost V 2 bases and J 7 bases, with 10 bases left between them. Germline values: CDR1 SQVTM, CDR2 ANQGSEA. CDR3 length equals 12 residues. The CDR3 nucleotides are TGCAGCGTTGAATCTCTTCGGTATACGCAGTATTTT. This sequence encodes CSVESLRYTQYF.

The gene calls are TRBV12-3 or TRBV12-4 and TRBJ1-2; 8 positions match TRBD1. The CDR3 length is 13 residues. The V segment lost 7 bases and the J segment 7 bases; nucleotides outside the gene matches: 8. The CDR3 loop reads CASTGGAWRGYTF. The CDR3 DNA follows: TGTGCCAGCACAGGGGGCGCGTGGCGTGGCTACACCTTC.

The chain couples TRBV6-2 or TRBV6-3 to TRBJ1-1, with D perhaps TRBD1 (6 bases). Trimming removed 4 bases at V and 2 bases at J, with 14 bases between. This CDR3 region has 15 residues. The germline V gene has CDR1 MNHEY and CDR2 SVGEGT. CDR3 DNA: TGTGCCAGCAGTTTAACCCGGGACATAAACACTGAAGCTTTCTTT. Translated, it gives CASSLTRDINTEAFF.

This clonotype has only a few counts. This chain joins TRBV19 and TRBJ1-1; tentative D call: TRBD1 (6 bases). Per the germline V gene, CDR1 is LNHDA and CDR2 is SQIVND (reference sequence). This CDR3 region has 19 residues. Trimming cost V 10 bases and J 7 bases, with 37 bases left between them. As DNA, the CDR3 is TGTGCCACCACGGGACACTTTTCATTTCTGCCCCACAAGGACGTTGAAGCTTTCTTT. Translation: CATTGHFSFLPHKDVEAFF.

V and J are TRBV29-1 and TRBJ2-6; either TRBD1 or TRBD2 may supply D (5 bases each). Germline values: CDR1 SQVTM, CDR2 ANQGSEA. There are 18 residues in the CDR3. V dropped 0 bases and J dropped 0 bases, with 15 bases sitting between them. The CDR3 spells CSVEEEGWRVSGANVLTF. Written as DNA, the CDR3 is TGCAGCGTTGAAGAAGAGGGGTGGAGAGTCTCTGGGGCCAACGTCCTGACTTTC.

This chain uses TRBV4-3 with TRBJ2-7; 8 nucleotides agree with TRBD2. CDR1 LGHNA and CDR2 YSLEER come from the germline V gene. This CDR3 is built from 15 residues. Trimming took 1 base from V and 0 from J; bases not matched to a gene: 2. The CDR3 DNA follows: TGCGCCAGCAGCCAAGGACTAGCGAACTCCTACGAGCAGTACTTC. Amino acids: CASSQGLANSYEQYF.

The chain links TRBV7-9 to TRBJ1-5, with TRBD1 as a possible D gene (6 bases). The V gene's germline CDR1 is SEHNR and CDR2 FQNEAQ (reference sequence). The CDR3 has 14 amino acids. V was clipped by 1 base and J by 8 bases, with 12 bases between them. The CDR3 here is CASSLGGGGKPQHF. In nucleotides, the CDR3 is TGTGCCAGCAGCTTAGGTGGAGGGGGTAAGCCCCAGCATTTT.

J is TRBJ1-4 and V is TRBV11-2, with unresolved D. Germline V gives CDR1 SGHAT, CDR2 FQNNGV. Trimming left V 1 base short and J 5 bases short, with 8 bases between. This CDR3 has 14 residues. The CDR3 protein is CASSLGGENEKLFF. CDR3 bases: TGTGCCAGCAGCTTAGGAGGAGAGAATGAAAAACTGTTTTTT. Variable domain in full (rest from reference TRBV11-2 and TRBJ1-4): EAGVAQSPRYKIIEKRQSVAFWCNPISGHATLYWYQQILGQGPKLLIQFQNNGVVDDSQLPKDRFSAERLKGVDSTLKIQPAKLEDSAVYLCASSLGGENEKLFFGSGTQLSVL.

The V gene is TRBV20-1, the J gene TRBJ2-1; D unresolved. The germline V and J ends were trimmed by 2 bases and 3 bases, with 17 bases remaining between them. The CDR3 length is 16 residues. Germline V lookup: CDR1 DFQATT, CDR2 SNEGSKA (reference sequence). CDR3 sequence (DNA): TGCAGTGCTAGAATATACGACTCGTCCTTCTACAATGAGCAGTTCTTC. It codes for CSARIYDSSFYNEQFF.

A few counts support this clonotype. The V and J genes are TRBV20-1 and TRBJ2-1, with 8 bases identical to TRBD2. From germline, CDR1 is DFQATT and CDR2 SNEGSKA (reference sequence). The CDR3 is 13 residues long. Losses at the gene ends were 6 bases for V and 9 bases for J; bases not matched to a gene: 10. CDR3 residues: CSASAGVNGEQFF. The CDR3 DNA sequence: TGCAGTGCCTCAGCGGGAGTGAACGGTGAGCAGTTCTTC.

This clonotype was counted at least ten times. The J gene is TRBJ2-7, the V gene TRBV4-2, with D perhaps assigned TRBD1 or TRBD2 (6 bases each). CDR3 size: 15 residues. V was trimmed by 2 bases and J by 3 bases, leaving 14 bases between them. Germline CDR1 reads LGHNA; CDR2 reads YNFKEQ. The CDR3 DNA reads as TGTGCCAGCAGCCAAAGAAGGGGGGCATTCTACGAGCAGTACTTC. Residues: CASSQRRGAFYEQYF.

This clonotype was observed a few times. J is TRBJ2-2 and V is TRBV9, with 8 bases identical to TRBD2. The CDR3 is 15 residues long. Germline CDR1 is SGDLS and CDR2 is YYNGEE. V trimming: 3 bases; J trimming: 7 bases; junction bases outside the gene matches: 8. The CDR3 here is CASSASGSLSGELFF. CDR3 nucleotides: TGTGCCAGCAGCGCCAGCGGGAGTCTTAGCGGGGAGCTGTTTTTT. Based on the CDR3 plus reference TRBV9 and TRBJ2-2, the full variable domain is DSGVTQTPKHLITATGQRVTLRCSPRSGDLSVYWYQQSLDQGLQFLIQYYNGEERAKGNILERFSAQQFPDLHSELNLSSLELGDSALYFCASSASGSLSGELFFGEGSRLTVL.

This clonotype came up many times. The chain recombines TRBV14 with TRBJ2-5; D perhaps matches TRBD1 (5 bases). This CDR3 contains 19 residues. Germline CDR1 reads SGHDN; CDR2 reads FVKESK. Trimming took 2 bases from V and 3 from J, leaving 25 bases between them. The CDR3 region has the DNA TGTGCCAGCAGCCAAATCTCCGCTACAGGTTCTCCTCATAAAGAGACCCAGTACTTC. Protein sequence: CASSQISATGSPHKETQYF.

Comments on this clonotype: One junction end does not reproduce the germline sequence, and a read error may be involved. The chain's CDR3 is CASSDGTATYFPLVF. CDR3 DNA: TGTGCCAGCAGCGACGGGACAGCCACATACTTCCCTCTCGTCTTC. The chain employs TRBV6-1 and TRBJ2-1; 7 bases align to TRBD1. This CDR3 contains 15 residues. CDR1 is MNHNS and CDR2 is SASEGT in the germline V gene.